This T cell receptor (beta chain) derives from a study of breast tumors, draining lymph nodes, adjacent tissues. Each CDR3 protein gets one entry after TCRdb re-called the multiplex PCR reads with MiXCR. The data show more than 250,000 distinct CDR3 sequences, 30% seen once. Comment on this clonotype: Its matching antigen is unknown. Its ends do not fully match the called genes, so a read error is possible.

The lymph nodes were axillary draining lymph nodes from breast cancer patients. Study-level findings and limits: Tumor repertoires ranked between lymph nodes and nontumor tissue in diversity, with V and J gene preferences.

The CDR3 consists of 15 residues. Germline CDR1 reads SGHDT; CDR2 reads YYEEEE. The gene calls are TRBV5-6 and TRBJ2-7; 14 bases line up with TRBD2. The clonotype comes from a female donor with breast cancer. Some clones in this sample may be carry-over from other donors' samples. The material sequenced was axillary lymph node tissue. CDR3 bases: TGTGCTAGCACCGCCGGGACTAGCGGGAGCTACGAGCAGTACTTC. Translation gives CASTAGTSGSYEQYF.